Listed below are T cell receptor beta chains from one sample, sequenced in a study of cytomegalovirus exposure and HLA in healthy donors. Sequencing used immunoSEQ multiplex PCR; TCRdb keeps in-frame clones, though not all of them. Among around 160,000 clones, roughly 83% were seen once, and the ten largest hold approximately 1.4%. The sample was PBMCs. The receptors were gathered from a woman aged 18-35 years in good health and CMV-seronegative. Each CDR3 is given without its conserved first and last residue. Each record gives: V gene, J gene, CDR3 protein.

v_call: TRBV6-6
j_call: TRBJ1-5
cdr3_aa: ASSYLESNQPQH

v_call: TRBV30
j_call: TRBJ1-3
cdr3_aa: AWSVKSGQGVNTIY

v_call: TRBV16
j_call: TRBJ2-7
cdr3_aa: ASTLQRGEQY

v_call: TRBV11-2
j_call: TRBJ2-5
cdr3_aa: ASSLGAGGETQY

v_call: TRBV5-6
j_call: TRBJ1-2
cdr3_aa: ASSLGRNYGYT

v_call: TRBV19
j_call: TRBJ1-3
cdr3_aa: ASSGNRGNGNTIY

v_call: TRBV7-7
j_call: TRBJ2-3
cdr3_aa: ASSLANGYTQY

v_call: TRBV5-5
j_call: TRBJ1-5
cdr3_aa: ASSPGQGNQPQH

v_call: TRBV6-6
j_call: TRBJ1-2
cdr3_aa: ASNAGQYYGYT

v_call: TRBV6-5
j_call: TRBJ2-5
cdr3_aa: ASSYSGAFPGYQY

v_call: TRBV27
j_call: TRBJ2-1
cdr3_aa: ASSPRLAGIGEQF

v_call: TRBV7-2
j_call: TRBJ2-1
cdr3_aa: ASSLKLDYNEQF

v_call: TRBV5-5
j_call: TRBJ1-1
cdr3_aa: ASSLEGIMNTEAF

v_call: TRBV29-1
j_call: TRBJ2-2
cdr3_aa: SAGRYEGTGELF

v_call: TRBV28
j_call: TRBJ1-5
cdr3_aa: ASSLPGTGERQPQH

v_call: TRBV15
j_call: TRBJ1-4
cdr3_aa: ATSRDPEGKLF

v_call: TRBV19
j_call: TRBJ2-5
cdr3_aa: ASSPRWTSGGSGETQY

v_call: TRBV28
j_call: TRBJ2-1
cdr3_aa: ASSLRDSYNEQF

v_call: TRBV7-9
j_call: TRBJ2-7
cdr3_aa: ASSRQGGYEQY

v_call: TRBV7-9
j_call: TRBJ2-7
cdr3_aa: ASSLAGLRTDEQY

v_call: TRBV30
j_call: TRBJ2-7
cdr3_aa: AWRGRYRKGVYEQY

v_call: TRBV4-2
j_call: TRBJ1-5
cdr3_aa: ASSPQGTDSNQPQH

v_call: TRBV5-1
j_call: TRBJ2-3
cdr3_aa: ASTPGTPSTDTQY

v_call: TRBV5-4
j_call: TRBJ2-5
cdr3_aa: ASSWGGGPETQY

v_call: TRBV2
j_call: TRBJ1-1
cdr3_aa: ASSGGGRRTEAF

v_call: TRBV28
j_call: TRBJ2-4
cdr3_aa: ASSLNLRGAKNIQY

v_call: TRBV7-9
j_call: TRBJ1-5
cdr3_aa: ASSLVLRGNQPQH

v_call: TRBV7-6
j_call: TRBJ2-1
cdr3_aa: ASSPFTGGNEQF

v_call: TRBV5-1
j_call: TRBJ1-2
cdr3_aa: ASSEGQGRHGGYT